These 9 T cell receptor beta chains share one sample of origin, sequenced in a study of shared clonotypes between healthy human individuals. Method: immunoSEQ multiplex PCR; TCRdb's copy keeps in-frame clones and lacks some. There are roughly 890,000 clones in the sample; 80% to 95% occur only once, and 20% to 30% lies in the top ten. Positive CCR7 selection of CD45RO-negative cells yielded the naive CD8 cells, and terminally differentiated effector memory CD45RA+ cells were excluded. Sequences were obtained from naive CD8+ T cells sorted from blood. The origin of the receptors is a man under 40 in good health.

The chain is built from TRBV29-1 and TRBJ1-2; no clear D. CDR1 and CDR2 (germline): SQVTM, ANQGSEA. V lost 3 bases to trimming and J lost 4 bases, with 12 bases between them. This CDR3 is 13 amino acids long. CDR3 DNA sequence: TGCAGCGTTGATTGGGAGGAGTCCTATGGCTACACCTTC. Translating it yields CSVDWEESYGYTF.

This clone was recorded only once. J is TRBJ2-7 and V is TRBV5-4; tentative D call: TRBD1 (8 bases). Germline-derived CDR1 and CDR2 are SGHNT and YYREEE (reference sequence). V lost 3 bases and J 6 bases, leaving 19 bases between the germline ends. CDR3 length equals 15 residues. DNA for the CDR3: TGTGCCAGCAGCTCGACAGGGGAGGGGTTCCGCGAGCAGTACTTC. Protein: CASSSTGEGFREQYF.

The chain joins TRBV11-1 to TRBJ2-6, with a tentative D call TRBD1 (6 bases). Deletions cut 3 bases from V and 0 bases from J, with 18 bases between. CDR3 length: 19 residues. Germline assignment: CDR1 SGHAT and CDR2 FQDESV (reference sequence). CDR3 DNA: TGTGCCAGCAGCTTTTTAGAGGGCAGGGGTTACTCTGGGGCCAACGTCCTGACTTTC. It is translated as CASSFLEGRGYSGANVLTF. The whole variable domain, remainder taken from reference TRBV11-1 and TRBJ2-6, is EAEVAQSPRYKITEKSQAVAFWCDPISGHATLYWYRQILGQGPELLVQFQDESVVDDSQLPKDRFSAERLKGVDSTLKIQPAELGDSAMYLCASSFLEGRGYSGANVLTFGAGSRLTVL.

V is TRBV5-1 and J is TRBJ2-7; a weak D match, TRBD1 (5 bases). CDR3 length: 14 residues. Between the trimmed V and J ends, which lost 4 bases and 4 bases, there was a span of 15 bases. Germline CDR1 SGHRS, CDR2 YFSETQ. CDR3: CASSEDLTVYEQYF. CDR3 coding DNA: TGCGCCAGCAGCGAAGACTTGACAGTATACGAGCAGTACTTC.

The chain carries TRBV7-9 and TRBJ2-1; no definite D call. From germline, CDR1 is SEHNR and CDR2 FQNEAQ (reference sequence). Trimming removed 5 bases at V and 9 bases at J, with 20 bases between. The CDR3 is 15 residues long. CDR3: CASSTLGGYPGEQFF. In nucleotides, the CDR3 is TGTGCCAGCAGCACCCTTGGCGGATATCCGGGTGAGCAGTTCTTC.

The chain employs TRBV27 and TRBJ1-1; D is ambiguous. V was pared by 6 bases and J by 1 base, with 15 bases between. Germline-derived CDR1 and CDR2 are MNHEY and SMNVEV (reference sequence). The CDR3 runs to 15 residues. Written as DNA, the CDR3 is TGTGCCAGCAGCCCACTCGGAGGAGCGAACACTGAAGCTTTCTTT. Encoded protein: CASSPLGGANTEAFF.

The genes are TRBV9 and TRBJ1-2; D unresolved. The CDR3 spans 11 residues. The germline V gene has CDR1 SGDLS and CDR2 YYNGEE. The V end was cut by 9 bases, the J end by 4 bases, with 10 bases between. CDR3 nucleotides: TGTGCCACCCTCGGGAGCTATGGCTACACCTTC. It codes for CATLGSYGYTF. Supplemented by reference TRBV9 and TRBJ1-2, the full variable domain reads DSGVTQTPKHLITATGQRVTLRCSPRSGDLSVYWYQQSLDQGLQFLIQYYNGEERAKGNILERFSAQQFPDLHSELNLSSLELGDSALYFCATLGSYGYTFGSGTRLTVV.

This clone was recorded a few times. This sequence joins TRBV10-3 and TRBJ2-2; perhaps TRBD1 as D (7 bases). The CDR3 totals 14 residues. The germline V gene has CDR1 ENHRY and CDR2 SYGVKD. V lost 10 bases, J lost 4 bases, and 16 bases lay in between. CDR3 in amino acids: CATQGGVSTGELFF. As DNA, the CDR3 is TGTGCCACCCAGGGGGGTGTTAGCACCGGGGAGCTGTTTTTT.

The rearrangement uses TRBV9 and TRBJ2-3, with 7 nucleotides matching TRBD1. Germline CDR1 SGDLS, CDR2 YYNGEE. Unmatched junction bases numbered 5, after V lost 4 bases and J lost 0 bases. The CDR3 runs 15 residues. The CDR3 region is CASSSGTVSTDTQYF. The CDR3 coding sequence is TGTGCCAGCAGCTCCGGGACAGTCAGCACAGATACGCAGTATTTT.